Below are 22 T cell receptor beta chains sequenced from a single sample in a study of T-cell reconstitution after alpha-beta-depleted transplantation in children. A TCRbeta library incorporating unique molecular identifiers was prepared. Via MiXCR, TCRdb re-called the PCR reads, giving one row per CDR3 protein. The sample holds 800,000 to 1,000,000 distinct CDR3 sequences, roughly 29% seen once. Specimen: PBMCs, mostly from graft donor cells, collected 360 days after TCRalphabeta/CD19-depleted stem cell transplant. The receptor source for this set is a boy younger than two who had a stem cell transplant for SCID, so the T cells may come from the graft donor.

This clonotype was counted only a few times. The genes are TRBV25-1 and TRBJ1-1, with TRBD1 matching 8 bases. Unmatched junction bases numbered 3, after V lost 2 bases and J lost 1 base. The germline CDR1 and CDR2 sequences are MGHDK and SYGVNS. The CDR3 extends over 15 amino acids. In DNA, the CDR3 is TGTGCCAGCAGTGAAGCCGGGACAGGGAACACTGAAGCTTTCTTT. Protein: CASSEAGTGNTEAFF.

This clonotype was recorded many times. The chain links TRBV5-1 to TRBJ2-5, with D uncertain. Germline lookup yields CDR1 SGHRS and CDR2 YFSETQ. This CDR3 contains 13 residues. V lost 1 base to trimming and J lost 4 bases, with 8 bases between them. As DNA, the CDR3 is TGCGCCAGCAGCTTGAACAGCGTAGAGACCCAGTACTTC. Its protein is CASSLNSVETQYF.

This chain uses TRBV20-1 with TRBJ1-4; D possibly corresponds to TRBD1 (6 bases). Per the germline V gene, CDR1 is DFQATT and CDR2 is SNEGSKA (reference sequence). V dropped 0 bases and J dropped 7 bases, with 18 bases sitting between them. This CDR3 comprises 16 residues. The CDR3 sequence is CSARELGAGVPEKLFF. CDR3 sequence (DNA): TGCAGTGCTAGAGAATTGGGCGCAGGGGTTCCTGAAAAACTGTTTTTT.

This clonotype was observed a handful of times. The chain joins TRBV7-4 to TRBJ1-2, with 7 bases lining up with TRBD1. This CDR3 has 13 amino acids. The germline gives CDR1 SGHVT, CDR2 SQSDAQ. Trimming took 10 bases from V and 5 from J; bases not matched to a gene: 10. CDR3 nucleotides: TGTGCCATCGCGCCCGGGACAGCTTATGGCTACACCTTC. Amino acid sequence: CAIAPGTAYGYTF.

The chain couples TRBV3-1 to TRBJ2-3, with a possible D match to TRBD1 (5 bases). Germline CDR1 reads LGHDT; CDR2 reads YNNKEL (reference sequence). This CDR3 spans 16 amino acids. The ends were cut back, 4 bases at V and 4 bases at J, with 18 bases in the middle. The CDR3 loop reads CASSPWGRDRADTQYF. In DNA form, the CDR3 reads TGTGCCAGCAGCCCCTGGGGCAGGGATAGGGCAGATACGCAGTATTTT.

The V gene is TRBV5-6, the J gene TRBJ2-5; D gene ambiguous. The V and J ends lost 2 bases and 2 bases respectively, with 19 bases between them. The germline gives CDR1 SGHDT, CDR2 YYEEEE. The CDR3 is made up of 17 amino acids. Here the CDR3 reads CASSFRTVGWKQETQYF. For the CDR3, the DNA is TGTGCCAGCAGCTTTCGAACCGTGGGTTGGAAACAAGAGACCCAGTACTTC.

This clonotype was recorded a few times. The rearrangement links TRBV4-3 to TRBJ2-3; D may be TRBD1 or TRBD2 (6 bases each). The germline V gene has CDR1 LGHNA and CDR2 YSLEER. This CDR3 comprises 13 residues. The V gene lost 1 base and the J gene lost 7 bases, with 9 bases spanning the gap. The CDR3, as DNA: TGCGCCAGCAGCCAAGGGGGGGCAAATACGCAGTATTTT. This gives the protein CASSQGGANTQYF.

The chain links TRBV3-1 to TRBJ2-1, with TRBD2 matching over 9 bases. The length of the CDR3 is 14 residues. V shed 8 bases, J shed 5 bases, and the junction held 7 bases outside the gene matches. Germline V gene sequence: CDR1 LGHDT, CDR2 YNNKEL (reference sequence). CDR3 bases: TGTGCCAGCGGCGAGCGGGGGGAACACAATGAGCAGTTCTTC. Its translation: CASGERGEHNEQFF.

V and J are TRBV5-1 and TRBJ2-1; a weak D match, TRBD1 (5 bases). Germline V gene data show CDR1 as SGHRS and CDR2 as YFSETQ. V was pared by 4 bases and J by 4 bases, with 18 bases between. There are 16 residues in the CDR3. The CDR3 bases are TGCGCCAGCAGCCTCCTCAGCACAGGCGATTACAATGAGCAGTTCTTC. It is translated as CASSLLSTGDYNEQFF.

In its sample, this clonotype was seen a few times. The chain joins TRBV5-1 to TRBJ1-4; D remains unclear. The germline gives CDR1 SGHRS, CDR2 YFSETQ. The CDR3 spans 14 residues. V was trimmed by 0 bases and J by 3 bases, leaving 6 bases between them. The CDR3 region is CASSLDGANEKLFF. CDR3 coding DNA: TGCGCCAGCAGCTTGGACGGCGCTAATGAAAAACTGTTTTTT.

The V call is TRBV12-3 or TRBV12-4, the J call TRBJ2-3; TRBD1 matches at 9 bases. The CDR3 contains 17 residues. The trim removed 3 bases at V and 1 base at J, leaving 8 bases unmatched. CDR3 residues: CASSLSGQGFGTDTQYF. The CDR3 nucleotides are TGTGCCAGCAGTTTGTCAGGACAGGGGTTTGGCACAGATACGCAGTATTTT.

This chain links TRBV3-1 with TRBJ2-5, with a possible D match to TRBD1 (6 bases). V gave up 2 bases and J gave up 2 bases, with 15 bases separating them. The CDR3 length is 16 residues. Germline CDR1 LGHDT, CDR2 YNNKEL (reference sequence). The CDR3 DNA follows: TGTGCCAGCAGCCAATTACCCGGGACAACTCAAGAGACCCAGTACTTC. Its translation: CASSQLPGTTQETQYF.

As regards this clonotype: The germline gene is not matched at one end of the junction; a read error may be the cause. This chain uses TRBV20-1 with TRBJ1-5; no firm D call. The CDR3 is 15 residues long. Germline-derived CDR1 and CDR2 are DFQATT and SNEGSKA (reference sequence). In DNA, the CDR3 is TGCAGTGCGAGAGCGACTCTGAGGGAGGATCAGCCCCAGCATTTT. Amino acid sequence: CSARATLREDQPQHF.

CDR3 nucleotides: TGTGCCAGCAGGGACAGGGGGCGCACCGGGGAGCTGTTTTTT. This sequence encodes CASRDRGRTGELFF. The chain joins TRBV6-1 to TRBJ2-2, with 11 bases identical to TRBD1. CDR3 size: 14 residues. Unmatched junction bases numbered 1, after V lost 6 bases and J lost 4 bases. The V gene's germline CDR1 is MNHNS and CDR2 SASEGT.

This clonotype has a handful of counts. The chain has TRBV6-4 and TRBJ2-1; 10 bases match TRBD1. The ends lost 5 bases at V and 5 bases at J; junction bases unmatched: 6. The CDR3 contains 15 residues. Germline V gene sequence: CDR1 MRHNA, CDR2 SNTAGT. The CDR3 here is CASSQDRGYNNEQFF. CDR3 sequence (DNA): TGTGCCAGCAGTCAGGACAGGGGGTACAACAATGAGCAGTTCTTC.

The chain couples TRBV20-1 to TRBJ2-7; D not certain. The length of the CDR3 is 17 residues. V lost 2 bases and J lost 0, with 20 bases in between. Germline-derived CDR1 and CDR2 are DFQATT and SNEGSKA (reference sequence). The CDR3 is CSARPFLLRRGSYEQYF. The CDR3 nucleotides are TGCAGTGCTAGACCCTTTCTGTTAAGGAGAGGCTCCTACGAGCAGTACTTC.

This clonotype was recorded a few times. The gene calls are TRBV14 and TRBJ2-5; maybe TRBD2 (5 bases). Germline V gene sequence: CDR1 SGHDN, CDR2 FVKESK. V gave up 1 base and J gave up 0 bases, with 9 bases separating them. CDR3 length equals 15 residues. The CDR3 sequence is CASSQARGYQETQYF. Here the CDR3 DNA reads TGTGCCAGCAGCCAAGCCCGGGGTTACCAAGAGACCCAGTACTTC.

This clonotype appeared many times. The chain carries TRBV29-1 and TRBJ1-1; D uncertain. V was cut by 5 bases and J by 5 bases, with 15 bases left in between. The CDR3 has 13 amino acids. Germline CDR1 is SQVTM and CDR2 is ANQGSEA. CDR3 in DNA: TGCAGCGTTTCTCCTACCGGTCGGACTGAAGCTTTCTTT. This sequence encodes CSVSPTGRTEAFF.

V gene TRBV12-3 or TRBV12-4 combines with J gene TRBJ2-1; 9 bases agree with TRBD1. This CDR3 is built from 12 residues. V gave up 5 bases and J gave up 10 bases; unmatched junction bases: 3. Here the CDR3 DNA reads TGTGCCAGCAGTGGACAGGGGCGGGAGCAGTTCTTC. It encodes CASSGQGREQFF.

The rearrangement uses TRBV6-1 and TRBJ1-5; D is unclear. This CDR3 is 14 amino acids long. The V gene's germline CDR1 is MNHNS and CDR2 SASEGT. With 5 bases removed from V and 5 bases from J, the gap between germline ends came to 13 bases. The CDR3 sequence is CASSPSNRHQPQHF. The DNA of the CDR3 is TGTGCCAGCAGTCCCTCTAACCGGCATCAGCCCCAGCATTTT.

V gene TRBV20-1 combines with J gene TRBJ2-5; the D is unclear. The CDR3 loop spans 14 amino acids. Per germline, CDR1 DFQATT and CDR2 SNEGSKA (reference sequence). With 2 bases removed from V and 2 bases from J, the gap between germline ends came to 12 bases. CDR3 nucleotides: TGCAGTGCTAGAAAGGCGTGGGGACAAGAGACCCAGTACTTC. It specifies CSARKAWGQETQYF.

This clonotype has at least ten counts. V and J are TRBV11-2 and TRBJ1-1; D may be TRBD1 (5 bases). V lost 3 bases to trimming and J lost 8 bases, with 10 bases between them. This CDR3 comprises 12 residues. CDR1 is SGHAT, CDR2 FQNNGV, per germline. For the CDR3, the DNA is TGTGCCAGCAGCTTGGCAGGGAGGGAAGCTTTCTTT. Translating it yields CASSLAGREAFF.